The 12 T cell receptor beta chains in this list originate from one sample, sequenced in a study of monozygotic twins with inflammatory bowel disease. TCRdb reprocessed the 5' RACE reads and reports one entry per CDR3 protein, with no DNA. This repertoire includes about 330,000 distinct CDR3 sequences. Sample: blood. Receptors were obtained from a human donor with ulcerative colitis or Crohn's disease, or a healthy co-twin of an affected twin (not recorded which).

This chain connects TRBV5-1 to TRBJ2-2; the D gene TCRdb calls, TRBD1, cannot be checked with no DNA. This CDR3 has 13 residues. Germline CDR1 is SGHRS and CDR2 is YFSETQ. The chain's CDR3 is CASSQQGTGELFF.

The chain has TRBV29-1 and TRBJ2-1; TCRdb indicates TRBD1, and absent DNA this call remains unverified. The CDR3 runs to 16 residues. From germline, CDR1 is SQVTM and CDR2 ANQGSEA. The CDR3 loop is CSVSRTDSSKGNEQFF.

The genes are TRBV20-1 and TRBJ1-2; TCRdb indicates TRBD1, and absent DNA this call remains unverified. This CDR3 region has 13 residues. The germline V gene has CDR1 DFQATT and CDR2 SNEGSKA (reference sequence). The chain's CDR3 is CSARSGGEGGYTF.

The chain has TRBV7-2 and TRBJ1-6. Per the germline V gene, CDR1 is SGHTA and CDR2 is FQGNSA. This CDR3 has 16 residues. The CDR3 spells CASSARSGPDNSPLHF.

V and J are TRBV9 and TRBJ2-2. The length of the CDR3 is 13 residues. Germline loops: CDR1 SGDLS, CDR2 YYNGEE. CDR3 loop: CASSVGLAGELFF.

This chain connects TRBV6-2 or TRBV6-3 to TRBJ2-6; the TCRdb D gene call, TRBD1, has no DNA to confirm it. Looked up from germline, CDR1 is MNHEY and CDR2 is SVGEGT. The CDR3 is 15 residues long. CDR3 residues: CASSQDSLGANVLTF.

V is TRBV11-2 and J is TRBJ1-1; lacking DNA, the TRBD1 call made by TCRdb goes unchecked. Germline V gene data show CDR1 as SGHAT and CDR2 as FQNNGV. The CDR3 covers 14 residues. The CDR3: CASSQGQGRTEAFF.

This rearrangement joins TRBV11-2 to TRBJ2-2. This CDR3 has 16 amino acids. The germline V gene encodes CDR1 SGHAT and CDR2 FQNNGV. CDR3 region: CASSLRVSRTSGELFF. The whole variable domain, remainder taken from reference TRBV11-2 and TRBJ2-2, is EAGVAQSPRYKIIEKRQSVAFWCNPISGHATLYWYQQILGQGPKLLIQFQNNGVVDDSQLPKDRFSAERLKGVDSTLKIQPAKLEDSAVYLCASSLRVSRTSGELFFGEGSRLTVL.

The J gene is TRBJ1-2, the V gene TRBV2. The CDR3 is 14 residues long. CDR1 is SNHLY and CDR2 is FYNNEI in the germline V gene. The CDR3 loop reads CASSEDLTNYGYTF. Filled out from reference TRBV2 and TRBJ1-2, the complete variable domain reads EPEVTQTPSHQVTQMGQEVILRCVPISNHLYFYWYRQILGQKVEFLVSFYNNEISEKSEIFDDQFSVERPDGSNFTLKIRSTKLEDSAMYFCASSEDLTNYGYTFGSGTRLTVV.

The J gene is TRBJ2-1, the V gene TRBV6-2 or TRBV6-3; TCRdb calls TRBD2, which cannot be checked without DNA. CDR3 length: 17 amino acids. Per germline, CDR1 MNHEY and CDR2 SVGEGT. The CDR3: CASRPLAGGWSYNEQFF.

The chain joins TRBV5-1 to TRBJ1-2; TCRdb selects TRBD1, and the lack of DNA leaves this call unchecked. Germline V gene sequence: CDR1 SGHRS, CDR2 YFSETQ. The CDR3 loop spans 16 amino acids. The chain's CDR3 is CASSVTPGTDFYGYTF. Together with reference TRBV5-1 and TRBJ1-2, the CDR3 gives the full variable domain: KAGVTQTPRYLIKTRGQQVTLSCSPISGHRSVSWYQQTPGQGLQFLFEYFSETQRNKGNFPGRFSGRQFSNSRSEMNVSTLELGDSALYLCASSVTPGTDFYGYTFGSGTRLTVV.

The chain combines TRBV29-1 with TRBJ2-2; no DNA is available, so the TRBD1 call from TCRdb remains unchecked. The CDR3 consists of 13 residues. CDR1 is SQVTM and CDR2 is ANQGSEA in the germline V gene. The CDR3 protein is CSVGGPNTGELFF.